These 20 T cell receptor beta chains share one sample of origin, sequenced in a study of PD-L1 blockade in urothelial cancer. Measured with immunoSEQ multiplex PCR; TCRdb has only the in-frame clones, and not every one. Found here are about 83,000 clones, 87% of them singletons; the top ten hold 5% to 7%. The sequencing here drew on PBMCs, taken around atezolizumab (anti-PD-L1) treatment. These receptors all stem from a woman aged 70 to 79 with urothelial cancer.

This clone was counted a few times. V and J are TRBV10-3 and TRBJ1-2, with 10 nucleotides matching TRBD1. The trim removed 7 bases at V and 4 bases at J, leaving 9 bases unmatched. Looked up from germline, CDR1 is ENHRY and CDR2 is SYGVKD. The CDR3 extends over 15 amino acids. The CDR3 nucleotides read TGTGCCATCAAAGGACAGGGGGATCCCTTCTATGGCTACACCTTC. It is translated as CAIKGQGDPFYGYTF.

The chain recombines TRBV15 with TRBJ2-1, with D possibly matching TRBD1 (5 bases). This CDR3 is built from 14 residues. V shed 3 bases and J shed 5 bases, with 11 bases lying between them. Germline loops: CDR1 LNHNV, CDR2 YYDKDF (reference sequence). This CDR3 is CATSRAGNHNEQFF. DNA of the CDR3: TGTGCCACCAGCAGGGCAGGGAATCACAATGAGCAGTTCTTC.

V and J are TRBV28 and TRBJ1-1, with 11 bases identical to TRBD1. The germline V gene encodes CDR1 MDHEN and CDR2 SYDVKM. Trimming took 3 bases from V and 10 from J; bases not matched to a gene: 4. CDR3 size: 13 residues. The CDR3 loop reads CASSLDRGRRAFF. Written as DNA, the CDR3 is TGTGCCAGCAGTTTGGACAGGGGGCGCCGAGCTTTCTTT. The variable domain in full, with the rest retrieved from reference TRBV28 and TRBJ1-1, is DVKVTQSSRYLVKRTGEKVFLECVQDMDHENMFWYRQDPGLGLRLIYFSYDVKMKEKGDIPEGYSVSREKKERFSLILESASTNQTSMYLCASSLDRGRRAFFGQGTRLTVV.

The V and J genes are TRBV5-4 and TRBJ1-1, with D tentatively TRBD1 (5 bases). CDR1 is SGHNT, CDR2 YYREEE, per germline (reference sequence). The CDR3 is made up of 15 amino acids. V lost 2 bases and J 9 bases, leaving 20 bases between the germline ends. DNA for the CDR3: TGTGCCAGCAGCTTCTCTCTAGGAGGGGAGAAGAAAGCTTTCTTT. Its translation: CASSFSLGGEKKAFF.

The rearrangement joins TRBV29-1 to TRBJ2-5, with 7 bases fitting TRBD2. CDR1 is SQVTM and CDR2 is ANQGSEA in the germline V gene. Trimming at V came to 2 bases and at J to 2 bases, leaving 5 bases not matched to a gene. This CDR3 comprises 14 residues. This CDR3 is CSVELGGVQETQYF. The CDR3 DNA is TGCAGCGTTGAATTGGGGGGGGTTCAAGAGACCCAGTACTTC. The entire variable domain, with the rest obtained from reference TRBV29-1 and TRBJ2-5, is as follows: SAVISQKPSRDICQRGTSLTIQCQVDSQVTMMFWYRQQPGQSLTLIATANQGSEATYESGFVIDKFPISRPNLTFSTLTVSNMSPEDSSIYLCSVELGGVQETQYFGPGTRLLVL.

The rearrangement uses TRBV18 and TRBJ2-3; TRBD1 agrees at 7 bases. The CDR3 is 15 residues long. V was clipped by 6 bases and J by 3 bases; unmatched bases: 9. CDR1 and CDR2 from the germline V gene are KGHSH and LQKENI. The CDR3: CASSPGQLLTDTQYF. The DNA of the CDR3 is TGTGCCAGCTCTCCGGGACAGCTACTAACAGATACGCAGTATTTT.

This clone was picked up one time. The chain joins TRBV20-1 to TRBJ2-7; maybe TRBD2 (5 bases). There are 11 residues in the CDR3. The V and J ends lost 6 bases and 4 bases respectively, with 10 bases between them. Germline V gene data show CDR1 as DFQATT and CDR2 as SNEGSKA (reference sequence). The CDR3 DNA sequence: TGCAGTGCCCCCGAGGGATACGAGCAGTACTTC. Translated, it gives CSAPEGYEQYF.

This clone has just one count. The rearrangement joins TRBV5-1 to TRBJ2-1, with D possibly being TRBD2 (6 bases). V lost 5 bases and J 10 bases, leaving 25 bases between the germline ends. Germline CDR1 SGHRS, CDR2 YFSETQ. CDR3 size: 16 residues. The chain's CDR3 is CASRVTIAVGVQEQFF. CDR3 DNA sequence: TGCGCCAGCAGGGTAACTATAGCGGTGGGGGTACAGGAGCAGTTCTTC. The whole variable domain, remainder taken from reference TRBV5-1 and TRBJ2-1, is KAGVTQTPRYLIKTRGQQVTLSCSPISGHRSVSWYQQTPGQGLQFLFEYFSETQRNKGNFPGRFSGRQFSNSRSEMNVSTLELGDSALYLCASRVTIAVGVQEQFFGPGTRLTVL.

The chain employs TRBV5-5 and TRBJ1-6; no reliable D call. The germline CDR1 and CDR2 sequences are SGHKS and YYEKEE (reference sequence). The CDR3 is 20 residues long. V was clipped by 0 bases and J by 1 base, with 20 bases between them. The CDR3 sequence is CASSLAGRGWRASYNSPLHF. The CDR3 DNA follows: TGTGCCAGCAGCTTGGCCGGGCGGGGTTGGAGGGCTTCCTATAATTCACCCCTCCACTTT.

J is TRBJ2-4 and V is TRBV6-5, with TRBD1 identical over 8 bases. This CDR3 is 15 amino acids long. V shed 6 bases, J shed 0 bases, and the junction held 4 bases outside the gene matches. Looked up from germline, CDR1 is MNHEY and CDR2 is SVGAGI. The CDR3 DNA follows: TGTGCCAGCAGCAGACAGGGGATAGCCAAAAACATTCAGTACTTC. Amino acid sequence: CASSRQGIAKNIQYF.

The chain uses TRBV9 and TRBJ2-5, with 9 bases aligning to TRBD1. With 4 bases clipped from V and 4 bases from J, the junction kept 8 bases outside the gene matches. This CDR3 has 15 residues. Germline CDR1 and CDR2: SGDLS and YYNGEE. The CDR3, as DNA: TGTGCCAGCAGCTCCACCGGGACAGGGACAGAGACCCAGTACTTC. Its translation is CASSSTGTGTETQYF.

This chain connects TRBV10-3 to TRBJ2-3; maybe TRBD2 (7 bases). Trimming took 0 bases from V and 8 from J, leaving 18 bases between them. Germline lookup yields CDR1 ENHRY and CDR2 SYGVKD. This CDR3 contains 16 residues. CDR3 in amino acids: CAISESSLRGGPTQYF. CDR3 in DNA: TGTGCCATCAGTGAGTCCAGTTTGAGGGGGGGGCCTACGCAGTATTTT.

The rearrangement joins TRBV28 to TRBJ1-6; 8 bases are shared with TRBD1. CDR3 length: 17 amino acids. Trimming at V came to 5 bases and at J to 9 bases, leaving 15 bases not matched to a gene. The germline V gene encodes CDR1 MDHEN and CDR2 SYDVKM. The CDR3 is CASSPHRGMFLSSPLHF. CDR3 in DNA: TGTGCCAGCAGTCCCCACAGGGGGATGTTCCTATCTTCACCCCTCCACTTT.

The rearrangement links TRBV5-1 to TRBJ2-3; 9 positions agree with TRBD2. Germline CDR1 SGHRS, CDR2 YFSETQ. The CDR3 loop spans 15 amino acids. Trimming cost V 0 bases and J 3 bases; bases outside gene matches: 2. In nucleotides, the CDR3 is TGCGCCAGCAGCTTGGGTAGCGGGGGTACAGATACGCAGTATTTT. Protein product: CASSLGSGGTDTQYF.

This chain links TRBV11-2 with TRBJ1-6; 7 nucleotides match TRBD1. CDR1 is SGHAT, CDR2 FQNNGV, per germline. Trimming took 6 bases from V and 7 from J; bases not matched to a gene: 6. CDR3 length: 14 amino acids. The CDR3 DNA reads TGTGCCAGCAGACTAACAGGGGCAAATTCACCCCTCCACTTT. This gives the protein CASRLTGANSPLHF.

V is TRBV28 and J is TRBJ1-1; D not certain. Trimming shortened V by 3 bases and J by 1 base, and 12 bases separated the two germline ends. Germline lookup yields CDR1 MDHEN and CDR2 SYDVKM. CDR3 length equals 15 residues. The CDR3 DNA reads as TGTGCCAGCAGTTTCCGGGGAGGTGGGAACACTGAAGCTTTCTTT. Residues: CASSFRGGGNTEAFF.

This sequence joins TRBV11-3 and TRBJ2-1, with 7 bases lining up with TRBD2. CDR1 is SGHNT and CDR2 is YENEEA in the germline V gene. J gave up 7 bases and V 5 bases, and 11 bases lay outside the gene matches. This CDR3 has 15 residues. DNA for the CDR3: TGTGCCAGCAGCCCCCGACTAGCCCCGGGGAATGAGCAGTTCTTC. Translation: CASSPRLAPGNEQFF. The entire variable domain, with the rest obtained from reference TRBV11-3 and TRBJ2-1, is as follows: EAGVVQSPRYKIIEKKQPVAFWCNPISGHNTLYWYLQNLGQGPELLIRYENEEAVDDSQLPKDRFSAERLKGVDSTLKIQPAELGDSAVYLCASSPRLAPGNEQFFGPGTRLTVL.

The chain joins TRBV11-2 to TRBJ2-5; D remains unclear. Trimming cost V 0 bases and J 5 bases, with 7 bases left between them. Germline CDR1 and CDR2: SGHAT and FQNNGV. There are 13 residues in the CDR3. The chain's CDR3 is CASSLEQLETQYF. CDR3 DNA: TGTGCCAGCAGCTTAGAACAGCTGGAGACCCAGTACTTC. The entire variable domain, with the rest obtained from reference TRBV11-2 and TRBJ2-5, is as follows: EAGVAQSPRYKIIEKRQSVAFWCNPISGHATLYWYQQILGQGPKLLIQFQNNGVVDDSQLPKDRFSAERLKGVDSTLKIQPAKLEDSAVYLCASSLEQLETQYFGPGTRLLVL.

The chain employs TRBV2 and TRBJ2-1, with 8 positions matching TRBD1. Per germline, CDR1 SNHLY and CDR2 FYNNEI. Trimming at V came to 1 base and at J to 7 bases, leaving 6 bases not matched to a gene. The CDR3 sequence is 15 residues long. As DNA, the CDR3 is TGTGCCAGCAGTGAAGACAGGGGGTTTGGTAATGAGCAGTTCTTC. Protein sequence: CASSEDRGFGNEQFF.

Only one count was recorded for this clone. This chain links TRBV2 with TRBJ2-5, with 8 bases identical to TRBD1. Germline loops: CDR1 SNHLY, CDR2 FYNNEI. The CDR3 is made up of 15 amino acids. The ends lost 4 bases at V and 5 bases at J; junction bases unmatched: 9. CDR3 bases: TGTGCCAGCAGTGGGGGGACAGGCGTGGGGGAGACCCAGTACTTC. Its protein product is CASSGGTGVGETQYF.